These T cell receptor beta chains were read from a single sample in a study of a mutant IDH1 vaccine in newly diagnosed glioma. These TCRs' antigens remain unknown. The table came from immunoSEQ multiplex PCR; TCRdb's copy has only in-frame clones and leaves some out. Of about 54,000 clones detected, around 83% appear once; the ten largest clones hold 3% to 4%. Sequenced material: PBMCs, taken from a glioma patient whose treatment included an IDH1 peptide vaccine. Receptor source: a woman in her 50s with glioma. Each CDR3 is given with its conserved first and last residue. Fields, in order: clone size, J gene, V gene, D gene, CDR3 protein, CDR3 DNA. A D gene is named only where the DNA matches it firmly. Clone size, where shown, is once, few, many, or a class for clones that have expanded.

size: -
J: TRBJ2-5
V: TRBV4-2
D: TRBD2
CDR3: CASSLTAGGPQETQYF
DNA: TGTGCCAGCAGCCTAACCGCGGGGGGCCCCCAAGAGACCCAGTACTTC

size: -
J: TRBJ1-6
V: TRBV25-1
D: -
CDR3: CASTEGNSPLHF
DNA: TGTGCCAGCACGGAGGGGAATTCACCCCTCCACTTT

size: -
J: TRBJ1-6
V: TRBV30
D: TRBD1
CDR3: CAWSVLRGQNSPLHF
DNA: TGTGCCTGGAGTGTACTCAGGGGGCAAAATTCACCCCTCCACTTT

size: -
J: TRBJ1-4
V: TRBV7-9
D: -
CDR3: CASSTPGPGEKLFF
DNA: TGTGCCAGCAGCACACCCGGGCCAGGGGAAAAACTGTTTTTT

size: few
J: TRBJ1-1
V: TRBV19
D: TRBD1
CDR3: CASSVPGQLMNTEAFF
DNA: TGTGCCAGTAGTGTCCCGGGACAGCTCATGAACACTGAAGCTTTCTTT

size: once
J: TRBJ1-6
V: TRBV7-6
D: -
CDR3: CASSQRQVGALHF
DNA: TGTGCCAGCAGCCAAAGACAAGTCGGGGCCCTCCACTTT

size: -
J: TRBJ1-3
V: TRBV7-2
D: -
CDR3: CASSLRGNTIYF
DNA: TGTGCCAGCAGCTTACGAGGAAACACCATATATTTT

size: -
J: TRBJ1-2
V: TRBV5-1
D: -
CDR3: CASSLERGGTYGYTF
DNA: TGCGCCAGCAGCTTGGAGAGGGGCGGGACCTATGGCTACACCTTC

size: -
J: TRBJ1-3
V: TRBV5-4
D: -
CDR3: CASSFSGNTIYF
DNA: TGTGCCAGCTCTTTTTCTGGAAACACCATATATTTT

size: -
J: TRBJ2-7
V: TRBV29-1
D: TRBD1
CDR3: CSVVGTDSYEQYF
DNA: TGCAGCGTTGTGGGGACAGACTCCTACGAGCAGTACTTC

size: -
J: TRBJ2-3
V: TRBV10-2
D: -
CDR3: CAILGGGPGGTDTQYF
DNA: TGCGCCATCCTGGGCGGAGGACCTGGTGGCACAGATACGCAGTATTTT

size: -
J: TRBJ2-1
V: TRBV19
D: TRBD2
CDR3: CASSTHSGGGNEQFF
DNA: TGTGCCAGTAGTACCCATAGCGGGGGGGGCAATGAGCAGTTCTTC